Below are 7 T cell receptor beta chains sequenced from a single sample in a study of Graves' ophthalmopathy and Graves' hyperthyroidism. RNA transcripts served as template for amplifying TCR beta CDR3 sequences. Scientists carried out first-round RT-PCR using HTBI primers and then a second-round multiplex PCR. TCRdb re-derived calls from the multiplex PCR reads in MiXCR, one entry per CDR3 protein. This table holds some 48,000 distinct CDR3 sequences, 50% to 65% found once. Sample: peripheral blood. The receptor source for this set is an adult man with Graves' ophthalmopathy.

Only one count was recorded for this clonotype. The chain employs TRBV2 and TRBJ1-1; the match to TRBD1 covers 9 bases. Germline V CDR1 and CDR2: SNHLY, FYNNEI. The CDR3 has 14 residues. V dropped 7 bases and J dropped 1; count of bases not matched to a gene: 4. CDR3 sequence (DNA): TGTGCCAGCATGGTGGGACAGGGGAACACTGAAGCTTTCTTT. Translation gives CASMVGQGNTEAFF.

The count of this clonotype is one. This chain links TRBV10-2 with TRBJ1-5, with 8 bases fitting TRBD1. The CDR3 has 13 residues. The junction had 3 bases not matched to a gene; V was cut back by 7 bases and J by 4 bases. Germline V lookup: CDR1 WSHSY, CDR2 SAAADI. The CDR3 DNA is TGCGCCAGCAAGGACAGGGTGAATCAGCCCCAGCATTTT. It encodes CASKDRVNQPQHF.

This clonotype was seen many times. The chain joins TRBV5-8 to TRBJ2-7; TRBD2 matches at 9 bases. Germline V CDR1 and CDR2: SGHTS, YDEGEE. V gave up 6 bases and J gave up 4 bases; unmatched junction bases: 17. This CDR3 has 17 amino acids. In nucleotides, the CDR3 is TGTGCCAGCACCATCAGGGGGAACGCTAGCGGGAATTACGAGCAGTACTTC. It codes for CASTIRGNASGNYEQYF. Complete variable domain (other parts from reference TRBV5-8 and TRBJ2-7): EAGVTQSPTHLIKTRGQQATLRCSPISGHTSVYWYQQALGLGLQFLLWYDEGEERNRGNFPPRFSGRQFPNYSSELNVNALELEDSALYLCASTIRGNASGNYEQYFGPGTRLTVT.

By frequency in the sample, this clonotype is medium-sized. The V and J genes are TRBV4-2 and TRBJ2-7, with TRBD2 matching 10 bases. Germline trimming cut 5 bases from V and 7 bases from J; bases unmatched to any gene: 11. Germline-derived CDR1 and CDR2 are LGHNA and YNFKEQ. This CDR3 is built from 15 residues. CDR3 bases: TGTGCCAGCAGCAGAGCCGTAGCGGGAGGAGGGGAGCAGTACTTC. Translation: CASSRAVAGGGEQYF.

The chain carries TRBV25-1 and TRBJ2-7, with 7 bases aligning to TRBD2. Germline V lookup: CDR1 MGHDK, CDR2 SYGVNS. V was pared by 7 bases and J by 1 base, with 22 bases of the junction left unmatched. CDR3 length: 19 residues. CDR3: CASMSSAPHSGRLSYEQYF. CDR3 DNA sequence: TGTGCCAGCATGTCCTCAGCCCCACATAGCGGGCGTTTATCCTACGAGCAGTACTTC.

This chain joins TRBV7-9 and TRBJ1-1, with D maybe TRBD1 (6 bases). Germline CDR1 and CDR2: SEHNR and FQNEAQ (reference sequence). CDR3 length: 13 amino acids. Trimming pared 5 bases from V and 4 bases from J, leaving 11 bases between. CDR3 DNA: TGTGCCAGCAGCACTCCCAGGGGCACTGAAGCTTTCTTT. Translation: CASSTPRGTEAFF. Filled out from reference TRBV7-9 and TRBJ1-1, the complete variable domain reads DTGVSQNPRHKITKRGQNVTFRCDPISEHNRLYWYRQTLGQGPEFLTYFQNEAQLEKSRLLSDRFSAERPKGSFSTLEIQRTEQGDSAMYLCASSTPRGTEAFFGQGTRLTVV.

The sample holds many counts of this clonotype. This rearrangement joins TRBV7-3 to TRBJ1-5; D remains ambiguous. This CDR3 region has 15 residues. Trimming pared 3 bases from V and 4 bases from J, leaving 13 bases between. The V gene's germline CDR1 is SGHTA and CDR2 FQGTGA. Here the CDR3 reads CASSFHRMWNQPQHF. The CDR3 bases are TGTGCCAGCAGCTTTCATCGTATGTGGAATCAGCCCCAGCATTTT.